Below are 20 T cell receptor beta chains sequenced from a single sample in a study of blood T cell repertoires in COVID-19. The method was immunoSEQ multiplex PCR; TCRdb's version includes in-frame clones alone and lacks a portion of them. In the table there are about 200,000 clones, 80% to 90% of which are singletons. Material for sequencing was PBMCs or T cells enriched from blood (not recorded which). All receptors derive from a man aged 25 to 40 who had recovered from COVID-19.

The chain uses TRBV11-2 and TRBJ1-1, with 8 bases lining up with TRBD1. Looked up from germline, CDR1 is SGHAT and CDR2 is FQNNGV. With V trimmed by 1 base and J by 4 bases, 2 bases remained unmatched. The CDR3 is made up of 14 amino acids. CDR3 sequence (DNA): TGTGCCAGCAGCTTAGGGACAGGGCTCACTGAAGCTTTCTTT. As protein: CASSLGTGLTEAFF. The full variable domain, rest sourced from reference TRBV11-2 and TRBJ1-1, is EAGVAQSPRYKIIEKRQSVAFWCNPISGHATLYWYQQILGQGPKLLIQFQNNGVVDDSQLPKDRFSAERLKGVDSTLKIQPAKLEDSAVYLCASSLGTGLTEAFFGQGTRLTVV.

This chain connects TRBV24-1 to TRBJ2-1; TRBD1 agrees at 11 bases. The CDR3 has 17 residues. Trimming took 3 bases from V and 7 from J; bases not matched to a gene: 10. Germline V gives CDR1 KGHDR, CDR2 SFDVKD. The CDR3 bases are TGTGCCACCAGTGATCCCCCTCGGACAGGGGGCTCGAATGAGCAGTTCTTC. Protein product: CATSDPPRTGGSNEQFF.

The rearrangement links TRBV2 to TRBJ1-6; no firm D call. Germline V gives CDR1 SNHLY, CDR2 FYNNEI. This CDR3 spans 13 amino acids. The V end was cut by 7 bases, the J end by 4 bases, with 8 bases between. The chain's CDR3 is CASMEGYNSPLHF. The CDR3, as DNA: TGTGCCAGCATGGAGGGTTATAATTCACCCCTCCACTTT.

V gene TRBV15 combines with J gene TRBJ2-5; 7 bases agree with TRBD1. The CDR3 consists of 15 residues. V shed 1 base and J 0 bases; nucleotides not matched to a gene: 2. In germline, CDR1 is LNHNV, CDR2 YYDKDF (reference sequence). The CDR3 nucleotides are TGTGCCACCAGCAGAGGGGACAGTGACCAAGAGACCCAGTACTTC. Translating it yields CATSRGDSDQETQYF.

The J gene is TRBJ2-3, the V gene TRBV28; TRBD1 matches 9 bases. Germline V gene data show CDR1 as MDHEN and CDR2 as SYDVKM. The CDR3 is made up of 15 amino acids. With V trimmed by 8 bases and J by 5 bases, 11 bases remained unmatched. CDR3 sequence reads: CASSDRGSLRDTQYF. CDR3 nucleotides: TGTGCCAGCTCCGACAGGGGGTCCCTCAGAGATACGCAGTATTTT.

The rearrangement uses TRBV19 and TRBJ1-5; maybe TRBD1 (5 bases). From germline, CDR1 is LNHDA and CDR2 SQIVND (reference sequence). The V and J ends lost 2 bases and 6 bases respectively, with 14 bases between them. The CDR3 covers 15 residues. The CDR3: CASSIREIRGQPQHF. The CDR3 region has the DNA TGTGCCAGTAGTATAAGGGAAATAAGGGGTCAGCCCCAGCATTTT. Full variable domain (missing parts from reference TRBV19 and TRBJ1-5): DGGITQSPKYLFRKEGQNVTLSCEQNLNHDAMYWYRQDPGQGLRLIYYSQIVNDFQKGDIAEGYSVSREKKESFPLTVTSAQKNPTAFYLCASSIREIRGQPQHFGDGTRLSIL.

This clone was found once. This chain uses TRBV2 with TRBJ2-2, with D unresolved. V shed 2 bases and J shed 4 bases, with 8 bases lying between them. This CDR3 contains 14 residues. Looked up from germline, CDR1 is SNHLY and CDR2 is FYNNEI. The CDR3 sequence is CASSEHLTTGELFF. In DNA, the CDR3 is TGTGCCAGCAGTGAACACTTAACCACCGGGGAGCTGTTTTTT.

The genes are TRBV19 and TRBJ2-1; 9 bases are a match to TRBD1. The CDR3 runs to 16 residues. V lost 6 bases, J lost 5 bases, and 11 bases stayed unmatched. Germline V gene data show CDR1 as LNHDA and CDR2 as SQIVND (reference sequence). In nucleotides, the CDR3 is TGTGCCAGTAGGAGATCGGGGACAGGGACCCACAATGAGCAGTTCTTC. Protein product: CASRRSGTGTHNEQFF.

The chain has TRBV2 and TRBJ2-5; 9 bases align to TRBD2. J gave up 4 bases and V 1 base, and 13 bases lay outside the gene matches. CDR1 is SNHLY, CDR2 FYNNEI, per germline. The CDR3 runs 18 residues. The CDR3, as DNA: TGTGCCAGCAGTGAAGAGATCGGAGGTGGGCGGGAGGGAGAGACCCAGTACTTC. This translates into CASSEEIGGGREGETQYF.

CDR3 amino acids: CASSPPDRVAGELFF. For the CDR3, the DNA is TGTGCCAGCAGCCCCCCGGACAGGGTGGCCGGGGAGCTGTTTTTT. The chain couples TRBV7-7 to TRBJ2-2, with 8 bases aligning to TRBD1. This CDR3 is built from 15 residues. V trimming: 5 bases; J trimming: 6 bases; junction bases outside the gene matches: 8. Looked up from germline, CDR1 is SSHAT and CDR2 is FNYEAQ (reference sequence).

The gene calls are TRBV4-3 and TRBJ2-7; D possibly corresponds to TRBD2 (6 bases). The CDR3 contains 16 residues. Trimming took off 1 base at V and 2 bases at J, with 15 bases between the two ends. The V gene's germline CDR1 is LGHNA and CDR2 YSLEER. The CDR3 DNA follows: TGCGCCAGCAGCCAAGCGTTGAGGGACTTGGCCTACGAGCAGTACTTC. Its protein is CASSQALRDLAYEQYF.

This clone has only one observation. V gene TRBV6-5 combines with J gene TRBJ2-7, with a possible D match to TRBD1 (5 bases). Germline CDR1 reads MNHEY; CDR2 reads SVGAGI. This CDR3 is 14 amino acids long. Trimming removed 6 bases at V and 4 bases at J, with 16 bases between. CDR3 nucleotide sequence: TGTGCCAGCAGCCAGGATGGTCAGGGATACGAGCAGTACTTC. Its protein product is CASSQDGQGYEQYF.

This clone appeared a few times. Written as DNA, the CDR3 is TGTGCCAGCAACGCAGGCGGGGAGGGTCAGCCCCAGCATTTT. Residues: CASNAGGEGQPQHF. The gene calls are TRBV28 and TRBJ1-5; D not resolved. The germline V and J ends were trimmed by 7 bases and 6 bases, with 16 bases remaining between them. This CDR3 comprises 14 residues. Germline V gene sequence: CDR1 MDHEN, CDR2 SYDVKM.

The CDR3: CASSEQGFAREDEQYF. DNA for the CDR3: TGTGCCAGCAGTGAACAGGGGTTCGCCCGCGAGGACGAGCAGTACTTC. This sequence joins TRBV27 and TRBJ2-7; TRBD1 matches at 7 bases. Trimming removed 5 bases from V and 5 bases from J; junction bases left unmatched: 15. This CDR3 has 16 amino acids. CDR1 is MNHEY and CDR2 is SMNVEV in the germline V gene (reference sequence).

The chain is built from TRBV29-1 and TRBJ2-3; D not resolved. With 6 bases removed from V and 0 bases from J, the gap between germline ends came to 13 bases. In germline, CDR1 is SQVTM, CDR2 ANQGSEA. The CDR3 covers 14 residues. As DNA, the CDR3 is TGCAGCGTCGGCCCAGGATCTAGCACAGATACGCAGTATTTT. This sequence encodes CSVGPGSSTDTQYF.

The CDR3 region is CASSQGGTGGNTIYF. The CDR3 nucleotides read TGTGCCAGCAGCCAAGGAGGGACAGGGGGAAACACCATATATTTT. The chain has TRBV14 and TRBJ1-3; TRBD1 aligns across 9 bases. Looked up from germline, CDR1 is SGHDN and CDR2 is FVKESK. This CDR3 spans 15 amino acids. Trimming cost V 1 base and J 4 bases; bases outside gene matches: 2. Complete variable domain (other parts from reference TRBV14 and TRBJ1-3): EAGVTQFPSHSVIEKGQTVTLRCDPISGHDNLYWYRRVMGKEIKFLLHFVKESKQDESGMPNNRFLAERTGGTYSTLKVQPAELEDSGVYFCASSQGGTGGNTIYFGEGSWLTVV.

The J gene is TRBJ1-1, the V gene TRBV6-5, with a weak D call TRBD1 (5 bases). The CDR3 loop spans 15 amino acids. From germline, CDR1 is MNHEY and CDR2 SVGAGI. The V end was cut by 6 bases, the J end by 0 bases, with 14 bases between. CDR3 bases: TGTGCCAGCAGCCGGGGGAGGGGTCTGAACACTGAAGCTTTCTTT. This translates into CASSRGRGLNTEAFF.

V is TRBV11-3 and J is TRBJ2-1, with TRBD2 matching 7 bases. The CDR3 extends over 13 amino acids. Germline-derived CDR1 and CDR2 are SGHNT and YENEEA. The V and J ends lost 3 bases and 7 bases, in that order; junction bases with no gene match: 3. The CDR3 here is CASSFGGSNEQFF. Here the CDR3 DNA reads TGTGCCAGCAGCTTTGGCGGGAGTAATGAGCAGTTCTTC.

This clone was detected a few times. The V and J genes are TRBV5-1 and TRBJ2-4, with TRBD2 matching over 10 bases. There are 20 residues in the CDR3. Trimming at V came to 4 bases and at J to 7 bases, leaving 23 bases not matched to a gene. The germline V gene has CDR1 SGHRS and CDR2 YFSETQ. The CDR3 here is CASSGVPSGGKREGGNIQYF. CDR3 sequence (DNA): TGCGCCAGCAGCGGCGTTCCTTCCGGGGGGAAGCGGGAGGGCGGGAACATTCAGTACTTC.

The chain is built from TRBV2 and TRBJ2-7; maybe TRBD2 (7 bases). V was trimmed by 7 bases and J by 5 bases, leaving 12 bases between them. Germline V gene lookup returns CDR1 SNHLY and CDR2 FYNNEI. The CDR3 contains 12 residues. In DNA, the CDR3 is TGTGCCAGCATACCGGGGGGCCACGAGCAGTACTTC. Its protein is CASIPGGHEQYF.